Listed here are 10 T cell receptor beta chains from one sample, sequenced in a study of T-cell memory formation after mild COVID-19. TCRdb re-analysed the 5' RACE reads in MiXCR, keeping a single row per CDR3 protein. Of approximately 240,000 distinct CDR3 sequences in the sample, about 15% were seen once. Specimen: PBMCs or a T cell subset sorted from them (not recorded which). The receptor set was obtained from a man aged 18 to 30 who had mild COVID-19 (a few samples of this study predate the infection). Cell type and time point are not known.

The chain has TRBV12-3 or TRBV12-4 and TRBJ2-2, with TRBD2 matching over 7 bases. The CDR3 length is 15 residues. The V segment lost 5 bases and the J segment 2 bases; nucleotides outside the gene matches: 5. The CDR3 DNA reads TGTGCCAGCAGTCCTCTAGCGGTAAACACCGGGGAGCTGTTTTTT. Amino acids: CASSPLAVNTGELFF.

The chain employs TRBV20-1 and TRBJ2-1; D is perhaps TRBD1 (6 bases). This CDR3 comprises 15 residues. V was shortened by 6 bases and J by 2 bases, with 17 bases between the two germline ends. Germline V CDR1 and CDR2: DFQATT, SNEGSKA (reference sequence). The CDR3 region is CSARSSRGPYNEQFF. The CDR3 DNA reads TGCAGTGCCAGGTCCTCCAGGGGCCCCTACAATGAGCAGTTCTTC.

This rearrangement joins TRBV4-2 to TRBJ2-5; D may be TRBD2 (5 bases). Germline assignment: CDR1 LGHNA and CDR2 YNFKEQ. With 0 bases removed from V and 3 bases from J, the gap between germline ends came to 11 bases. The CDR3 has 15 amino acids. CDR3 sequence: CASSQESGNKETQYF. DNA of the CDR3: TGTGCCAGCAGCCAAGAATCGGGGAATAAAGAGACCCAGTACTTC.

This clonotype has only a few counts. The rearrangement joins TRBV12-3 or TRBV12-4 to TRBJ2-1; a possible D gene is TRBD2 (6 bases). The CDR3 sequence is 12 residues long. V was pared by 9 bases and J by 6 bases, with 12 bases between. This CDR3 reads CASRAGGNEQFF. DNA for the CDR3: TGTGCCAGTAGGGCCGGGGGCAATGAGCAGTTCTTC.

The J gene is TRBJ2-5, the V gene TRBV20-1; D could derive from TRBD1 or TRBD2 (5 bases each). This CDR3 has 13 residues. Germline CDR1 DFQATT, CDR2 SNEGSKA (reference sequence). V was shortened by 4 bases and J by 2 bases, with 11 bases between the two germline ends. CDR3 coding DNA: TGCAGTGCTATCGGGACGGTACAAGAGACCCAGTACTTC. Its translation is CSAIGTVQETQYF.

This chain links TRBV6-4 with TRBJ2-1; 7 bases match TRBD2. Germline assignment: CDR1 MRHNA and CDR2 SNTAGT. The CDR3 consists of 14 residues. Trimming removed 0 bases from V and 6 bases from J; junction bases left unmatched: 2. CDR3 protein: CASSDSGGSNEQFF. For the CDR3, the DNA is TGTGCCAGCAGTGACTCCGGGGGGAGCAATGAGCAGTTCTTC.

The sample holds many counts of this clonotype. This chain uses TRBV7-3 with TRBJ2-3; maybe TRBD2 (6 bases). Germline assignment: CDR1 SGHTA and CDR2 FQGTGA. Deletions cut 5 bases from V and 2 bases from J, with 14 bases between. The CDR3 spans 15 residues. This CDR3 reads CASSLGTSNTDTQYF. CDR3 DNA: TGTGCCAGCAGCCTCGGGACTTCCAACACAGATACGCAGTATTTT.

This clonotype was recorded a few times. CDR3 sequence (DNA): TGTGCCAGCAGCTCGACAGGCGCAGCTTTCTTT. Translated, it gives CASSSTGAAFF. The rearrangement joins TRBV7-2 to TRBJ1-1, with a possible D match to TRBD1 (6 bases). The V and J ends lost 4 bases and 10 bases respectively, with 10 bases between them. Germline V gene sequence: CDR1 SGHTA, CDR2 FQGNSA. The CDR3 length is 11 residues.

CDR3 DNA: TGTGCCAGCAGCCCGGGAATCCCCCATACGTATACGCAGTATTTT. Protein: CASSPGIPHTYTQYF. The chain employs TRBV3-1 and TRBJ2-3; weak D call: TRBD2 (5 bases). The CDR3 contains 15 residues. V dropped 4 bases and J dropped 7 bases, with 18 bases sitting between them. Germline CDR1 is LGHDT and CDR2 is YNNKEL (reference sequence).

The chain has TRBV12-3 or TRBV12-4 and TRBJ1-2; D remains ambiguous. The CDR3 length is 13 residues. V lost 3 bases and J 4 bases, leaving 9 bases between the germline ends. CDR3 DNA: TGTGCCAGCAGTTTCGGGCAGACCTATGGCTACACCTTC. It codes for CASSFGQTYGYTF.